This entry is about one T cell receptor beta chain. Its specificity is not known. The data derive from a study of a mutant IDH1 vaccine in newly diagnosed glioma. Study overall: Commencement of vaccination occurred 4-6 weeks following radiotherapy alone, or concurrently with temozolomide cycles. Earlier therapy was either radiotherapy, temozolomide, or both, and most got both.

There are 17 residues in the CDR3. V was pared by 5 bases and J by 2 bases, with 19 bases between. CDR1 SNHLY and CDR2 FYNNEI come from the germline V gene. Sequencing used immunoSEQ multiplex PCR; TCRdb keeps in-frame clones, though not all of them. This sample has 25,000 to 30,000 clones; about 70% occur once, and the top ten carry under 9%. The time point is: week 35, safety follow-up. Doses comprised 300 ug of mutant IDH1 20-mer peptide each, plus topical imiquimod. The TCR sequence derives from a man over 45 with glioma. The starting material was PBMCs, obtained from a glioma patient whose treatment included an IDH1 peptide vaccine. This chain joins TRBV2 and TRBJ2-1; D not resolved. The CDR3 DNA is TGTGCCAGCAGTCTAAGCGCCCCAGGACCGACCTACAATGAGCAGTTCTTC. Encoded protein: CASSLSAPGPTYNEQFF. Variable domain in full (rest from reference TRBV2 and TRBJ2-1): EPEVTQTPSHQVTQMGQEVILRCVPISNHLYFYWYRQILGQKVEFLVSFYNNEISEKSEIFDDQFSVERPDGSNFTLKIRSTKLEDSAMYFCASSLSAPGPTYNEQFFGPGTRLTVL.